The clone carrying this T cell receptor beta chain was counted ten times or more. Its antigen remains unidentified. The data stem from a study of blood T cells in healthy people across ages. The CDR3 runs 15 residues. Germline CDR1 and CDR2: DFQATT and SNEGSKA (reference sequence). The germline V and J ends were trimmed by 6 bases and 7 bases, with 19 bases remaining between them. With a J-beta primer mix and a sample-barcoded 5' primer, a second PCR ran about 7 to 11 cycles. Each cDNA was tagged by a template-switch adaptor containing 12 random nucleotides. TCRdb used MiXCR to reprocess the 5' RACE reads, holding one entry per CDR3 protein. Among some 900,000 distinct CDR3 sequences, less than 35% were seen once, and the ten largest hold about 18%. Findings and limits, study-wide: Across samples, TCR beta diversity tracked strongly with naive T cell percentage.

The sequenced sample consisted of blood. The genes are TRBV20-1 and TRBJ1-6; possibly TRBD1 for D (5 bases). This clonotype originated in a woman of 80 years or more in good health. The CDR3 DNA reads TGCAGTGCCACCGGGGGAGGGACTTCAAATTCACCCCTCCACTTT. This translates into CSATGGGTSNSPLHF.